Presented here are 18 T cell receptor beta chains from one specimen sequenced in a study of blood T cell dynamics during melanoma immunotherapy. Produced via immunoSEQ multiplex PCR; TCRdb's table is partial and in-frame only. This table holds 15,000 or so clones, 92% found once. Time point in this sample: week 3, after first cycle of checkpoint inhibitor. The material sequenced was blood, taken from a patient treated with checkpoint blockade. These receptors all stem from a human donor with melanoma.

This chain joins TRBV11-2 and TRBJ1-5; D remains ambiguous. Germline CDR1 SGHAT, CDR2 FQNNGV. The CDR3 spans 15 residues. V lost 4 bases to trimming and J lost 0 bases, with 10 bases between them. The CDR3 sequence is CASSSRGYSNQPQHF. Here the CDR3 DNA reads TGTGCCAGCAGCTCCCGGGGTTATAGCAATCAGCCCCAGCATTTT.

This clone was counted a single time. In DNA, the CDR3 is TGTGCCAGCACCCTAAGCGGGACTAACCAAAACATTCAGTACTTC. Translating gives CASTLSGTNQNIQYF. J is TRBJ2-4 and V is TRBV14; 7 bases align to TRBD2. Losses at the gene ends were 7 bases for V and 5 bases for J; bases not matched to a gene: 11. This CDR3 has 15 amino acids. Germline V CDR1 and CDR2: SGHDN, FVKESK.

The V call is TRBV6-6, the J call TRBJ2-5; D is unclear. CDR3 size: 13 residues. Germline CDR1 reads MNHNY; CDR2 reads SVGAGI (reference sequence). Trimming cost V 4 bases and J 1 base, with 7 bases left between them. CDR3 loop: CASSLQRQETQYF. The CDR3 coding sequence is TGTGCCAGCAGTTTACAGCGCCAAGAGACCCAGTACTTC.

The chain recombines TRBV6-1 with TRBJ2-5; 12 bases match TRBD2. Germline V CDR1 and CDR2: MNHNS, SASEGT. The V segment lost 4 bases and the J segment 8 bases; nucleotides outside the gene matches: 5. This CDR3 comprises 14 residues. The chain's CDR3 is CASSGRLAGATQYF. Written as DNA, the CDR3 is TGTGCCAGCAGTGGTCGACTAGCGGGAGCAACCCAGTACTTC.

The chain recombines TRBV14 with TRBJ2-5; D is uncertain. Looked up from germline, CDR1 is SGHDN and CDR2 is FVKESK. The CDR3 contains 15 residues. Trimming left V 4 bases short and J 2 bases short, with 14 bases between. CDR3 in amino acids: CASSRMSGRQETQYF. DNA for the CDR3: TGTGCCAGCAGCCGGATGTCGGGCCGGCAAGAGACCCAGTACTTC. The full variable domain, completed using reference TRBV14 and TRBJ2-5, is EAGVTQFPSHSVIEKGQTVTLRCDPISGHDNLYWYRRVMGKEIKFLLHFVKESKQDESGMPNNRFLAERTGGTYSTLKVQPAELEDSGVYFCASSRMSGRQETQYFGPGTRLLVL.

This rearrangement joins TRBV15 to TRBJ2-5; D gene unclear. Germline V gene data show CDR1 as LNHNV and CDR2 as YYDKDF (reference sequence). The CDR3 runs to 13 residues. V lost 0 bases, J lost 4 bases, and 6 bases lay in between. CDR3 amino acids: CATSRDLGETQYF. The CDR3 region has the DNA TGTGCCACCAGCAGAGACCTTGGAGAGACCCAGTACTTC.

CDR3 in amino acids: CASSVQRGREETQYF. CDR3 DNA sequence: TGTGCCAGCAGCGTCCAGCGGGGGCGAGAAGAGACCCAGTACTTC. The rearrangement joins TRBV9 to TRBJ2-5, with 8 bases aligning to TRBD2. The junction had 6 bases not matched to a gene; V was cut back by 2 bases and J by 3 bases. The germline V gene has CDR1 SGDLS and CDR2 YYNGEE. The CDR3 is made up of 15 amino acids.

The chain is built from TRBV19 and TRBJ2-7, with D perhaps matching TRBD1 (5 bases). The CDR3 has 15 residues. In germline, CDR1 is LNHDA, CDR2 SQIVND (reference sequence). Trimming cost V 5 bases and J 0 bases, with 14 bases left between them. In DNA, the CDR3 is TGTGCCAGTAGTCCGGACACCCTTTCCTCCTACGAGCAGTACTTC. This sequence encodes CASSPDTLSSYEQYF.

The chain recombines TRBV7-8 with TRBJ1-4; D is uncertain. Germline CDR1 SGHVS, CDR2 FQNEAQ. Trimming removed 1 base at V and 8 bases at J, with 14 bases between. The length of the CDR3 is 15 residues. The CDR3 region is CASSLDGHKLEKLFF. CDR3 nucleotides: TGTGCCAGCAGCTTAGATGGGCACAAACTAGAAAAACTGTTTTTT.

In this sample, this clone turned up a few times. This chain uses TRBV5-1 with TRBJ1-1, with D perhaps matching TRBD1 (5 bases). The CDR3 totals 16 residues. V lost 0 bases, J lost 1 base, and 13 bases lay in between. Germline values: CDR1 SGHRS, CDR2 YFSETQ. The DNA of the CDR3 is TGCGCCAGCAGCTTGGGGGGAATTACAGGGAACACTGAAGCTTTCTTT. It yields the protein CASSLGGITGNTEAFF.

The V gene is TRBV5-1, the J gene TRBJ2-5; unclear D gene. Trimming left V 4 bases short and J 5 bases short, with 9 bases between. Per germline, CDR1 SGHRS and CDR2 YFSETQ. The CDR3 runs to 12 residues. CDR3 in amino acids: CASSMPRETQYF. For the CDR3, the DNA is TGCGCCAGCAGCATGCCCCGGGAGACCCAGTACTTC. Using reference TRBV5-1 and TRBJ2-5 for the parts outside the CDR3, the full variable domain is KAGVTQTPRYLIKTRGQQVTLSCSPISGHRSVSWYQQTPGQGLQFLFEYFSETQRNKGNFPGRFSGRQFSNSRSEMNVSTLELGDSALYLCASSMPRETQYFGPGTRLLVL.

The count of this clone is one. The chain joins TRBV19 to TRBJ1-4, with a possible D match to TRBD1 (5 bases). Germline assignment: CDR1 LNHDA and CDR2 SQIVND (reference sequence). The CDR3 runs to 17 residues. V was cut by 3 bases and J by 7 bases, with 21 bases left in between. Here the CDR3 DNA reads TGTGCCAGTAGTATGGGGCCAGGCCGGGGGAGCAGTGAAAAACTGTTTTTT. As protein: CASSMGPGRGSSEKLFF.

The chain uses TRBV6-1 and TRBJ2-7; 12 bases align to TRBD2. V lost 6 bases, J lost 4 bases, and 7 bases stayed unmatched. CDR1 and CDR2 from the germline V gene are MNHNS and SASEGT. This CDR3 contains 15 residues. The CDR3 is CASSPELAGGYEQYF. CDR3 nucleotides: TGTGCCAGCAGCCCGGAGCTAGCGGGAGGGTACGAGCAGTACTTC.

The gene calls are TRBV10-3 and TRBJ1-3, with no clear D. Germline V gives CDR1 ENHRY, CDR2 SYGVKD. Trimming took off 7 bases at V and 0 bases at J, with 13 bases between the two ends. There are 15 residues in the CDR3. In DNA form, the CDR3 reads TGTGCCATCACCAGCGGACTCTCCTCTGGAAACACCATATATTTT. Translation: CAITSGLSSGNTIYF.

V is TRBV19 and J is TRBJ2-1; possibly TRBD1 for D (6 bases). V was shortened by 6 bases and J by 8 bases, with 17 bases between the two germline ends. CDR3 size: 14 residues. Per germline, CDR1 LNHDA and CDR2 SQIVND (reference sequence). The CDR3 DNA sequence: TGTGCCAGTAGCAGACAGGTTACTCGGGATGAGCAGTTCTTC. This encodes CASSRQVTRDEQFF.

This clone appeared once. The V gene is TRBV28, the J gene TRBJ2-5; a weak D match, TRBD1 (7 bases). CDR1 is MDHEN and CDR2 is SYDVKM in the germline V gene. The CDR3 spans 14 residues. The V and J ends lost 5 bases and 4 bases respectively, with 14 bases between them. The chain's CDR3 is CASSPAGGPETQYF. As DNA, the CDR3 is TGTGCCAGCAGTCCCGCAGGGGGGCCAGAGACCCAGTACTTC.

V is TRBV6-1 and J is TRBJ1-1; possibly TRBD1 for D (5 bases). V lost 1 base, J lost 0 bases, and 9 bases lay in between. Germline V gene data show CDR1 as MNHNS and CDR2 as SASEGT. The length of the CDR3 is 15 residues. The DNA of the CDR3 is TGTGCCAGCAGTGAAGAGGGACTGATGAACACTGAAGCTTTCTTT. This translates into CASSEEGLMNTEAFF.

The rearrangement links TRBV5-8 to TRBJ2-2; the match to TRBD1 covers 7 bases. J gave up 5 bases and V 0 bases, and 13 bases lay outside the gene matches. Per the germline V gene, CDR1 is SGHTS and CDR2 is YDEGEE. The CDR3 loop spans 18 amino acids. Written as DNA, the CDR3 is TGTGCCAGCAGCTTGGCCCCCAAACAGGGGACCTGGACCGGGGAGCTGTTTTTT. Its protein is CASSLAPKQGTWTGELFF.